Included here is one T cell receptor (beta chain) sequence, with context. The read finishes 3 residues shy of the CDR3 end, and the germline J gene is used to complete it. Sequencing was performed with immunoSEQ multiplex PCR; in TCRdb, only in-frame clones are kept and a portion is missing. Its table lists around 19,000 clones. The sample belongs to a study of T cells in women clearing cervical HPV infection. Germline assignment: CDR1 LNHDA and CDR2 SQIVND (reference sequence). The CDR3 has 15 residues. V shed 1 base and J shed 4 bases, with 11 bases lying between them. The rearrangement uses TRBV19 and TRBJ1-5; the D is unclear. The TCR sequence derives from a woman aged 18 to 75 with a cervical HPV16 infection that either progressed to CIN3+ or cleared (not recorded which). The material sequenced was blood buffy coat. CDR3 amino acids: CASSIVSAANQPQHF. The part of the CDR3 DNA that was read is TGTGCCAGTAGTATAGTTTCGGCAGCGAATCAGCCC.